The 27 T cell receptor beta chains given below trace back to one sample, sequenced in a study of blood T cell repertoires in COVID-19. Sequencing was performed with immunoSEQ multiplex PCR; in TCRdb, only in-frame clones are kept and a portion is missing. The table records 200,000 to 250,000 clones, 80% of them present only once. The sequenced sample consisted of peripheral blood. These receptors were obtained from a human donor in a cohort sampled during active COVID-19.

The chain uses TRBV5-1 and TRBJ1-5; unclear D gene. V was pared by 4 bases and J by 11 bases, with 16 bases between. The CDR3 loop spans 13 amino acids. The germline V gene encodes CDR1 SGHRS and CDR2 YFSETQ. In DNA, the CDR3 is TGCGCCAGCAGCCCGGACGGAGGTGCGGCCCAGCATTTT. This sequence encodes CASSPDGGAAQHF. Using reference TRBV5-1 and TRBJ1-5 for the parts outside the CDR3, the full variable domain is KAGVTQTPRYLIKTRGQQVTLSCSPISGHRSVSWYQQTPGQGLQFLFEYFSETQRNKGNFPGRFSGRQFSNSRSEMNVSTLELGDSALYLCASSPDGGAAQHFGDGTRLSIL.

This clone was detected only once. This sequence joins TRBV7-2 and TRBJ1-1; a possible D gene is TRBD1 (5 bases). The CDR3 runs to 13 residues. Germline-derived CDR1 and CDR2 are SGHTA and FQGNSA. Trimming stripped 5 bases from V and 8 bases from J, with 15 bases between. CDR3 protein: CASSPLNRLEAFF. The CDR3 DNA sequence: TGTGCCAGCAGCCCTCTAAACAGGCTCGAAGCTTTCTTT.

The V gene is TRBV5-1, the J gene TRBJ1-6; D might be TRBD1 (5 bases). This CDR3 spans 16 amino acids. V shed 2 bases and J shed 9 bases, with 18 bases lying between them. Germline V CDR1 and CDR2: SGHRS, YFSETQ. The CDR3 is CASSLGTSMGGSPLHF. DNA of the CDR3: TGCGCCAGCAGCTTAGGAACTAGCATGGGGGGTTCACCCCTCCACTTT.

This clone was found once. The V and J genes are TRBV5-6 and TRBJ2-7; no reliable D call. CDR3 length equals 13 residues. Germline V lookup: CDR1 SGHDT, CDR2 YYEEEE. Trimming took 2 bases from V and 2 from J, leaving 8 bases between them. CDR3 region: CASSLTTTYEQYF. For the CDR3, the DNA is TGTGCCAGCAGCTTAACTACTACCTACGAGCAGTACTTC.

The genes are TRBV27 and TRBJ2-2, with TRBD1 as a possible D gene (6 bases). Per the germline V gene, CDR1 is MNHEY and CDR2 is SMNVEV (reference sequence). V lost 3 bases to trimming and J lost 3 bases, with 11 bases between them. There are 15 residues in the CDR3. The CDR3 bases are TGTGCCAGCAGTTTGGCGACAGGATACACCGGGGAGCTGTTTTTT. Protein: CASSLATGYTGELFF.

The chain joins TRBV19 to TRBJ1-5, with 8 nucleotides matching TRBD1. With V trimmed by 7 bases and J by 1 base, 6 bases remained unmatched. The length of the CDR3 is 15 residues. Germline CDR1 reads LNHDA; CDR2 reads SQIVND (reference sequence). The CDR3 loop reads CASKPTGGSNQPQHF. CDR3 bases: TGTGCCAGTAAGCCTACAGGGGGAAGCAATCAGCCCCAGCATTTT.

The chain has TRBV18 and TRBJ2-1; no firm D call. Between the trimmed V and J ends, which lost 6 bases and 0 bases, there was a span of 12 bases. The CDR3 extends over 15 amino acids. Germline V gives CDR1 KGHSH, CDR2 LQKENI. The CDR3 loop reads CASSPDSSSYNEQFF. CDR3 DNA: TGTGCCAGCTCCCCCGACTCAAGCTCCTACAATGAGCAGTTCTTC.

V usage is TRBV25-1 and J usage is TRBJ2-3, with 7 bases aligning to TRBD1. With V trimmed by 6 bases and J by 2 bases, 11 bases remained unmatched. The CDR3 sequence is 16 residues long. Germline CDR1 reads MGHDK; CDR2 reads SYGVNS. The DNA of the CDR3 is TGTGCCAGCAGCACCTCCCGGGACAGATACACAGATACGCAGTATTTT. It codes for CASSTSRDRYTDTQYF.

This clone was counted only a few times. The chain combines TRBV5-6 with TRBJ2-3, with D perhaps TRBD2 (5 bases). V was clipped by 2 bases and J by 0 bases, with 13 bases between them. There are 16 residues in the CDR3. CDR1 and CDR2 (germline): SGHDT, YYEEEE. CDR3 amino acids: CASSLRESRSTDTQYF. The CDR3, as DNA: TGTGCCAGCAGCTTACGGGAATCGAGAAGCACAGATACGCAGTATTTT.

The chain combines TRBV28 with TRBJ2-1; 8 bases line up with TRBD2. Germline values: CDR1 MDHEN, CDR2 SYDVKM. V lost 2 bases, J lost 1 base, and 1 base stayed unmatched. This CDR3 comprises 15 residues. The CDR3 region has the DNA TGTGCCAGCAGTTTACCGGGAGGGTCCTACAATGAGCAGTTCTTC. Translated: CASSLPGGSYNEQFF.

This clone came up once. This sequence joins TRBV9 and TRBJ2-2; 7 positions match TRBD2. The length of the CDR3 is 18 residues. Germline V CDR1 and CDR2: SGDLS, YYNGEE. J was trimmed by 5 bases and V by 0 bases; bases with no gene match: 13. The CDR3 sequence: CASSVAGLADAGTGELFF. CDR3 in DNA: TGTGCCAGCAGCGTAGCAGGGCTAGCGGACGCAGGTACCGGGGAGCTGTTTTTT.

The chain links TRBV19 to TRBJ1-1, with TRBD1 matching 9 bases. V gave up 3 bases and J gave up 3 bases; unmatched junction bases: 2. The germline gives CDR1 LNHDA, CDR2 SQIVND (reference sequence). CDR3 size: 14 residues. Here the CDR3 DNA reads TGTGCCAGTAGTATTAGGACAGGGGACACTGAAGCTTTCTTT. Its translation is CASSIRTGDTEAFF. Drawing the rest from reference TRBV19 and TRBJ1-1, the complete variable domain is DGGITQSPKYLFRKEGQNVTLSCEQNLNHDAMYWYRQDPGQGLRLIYYSQIVNDFQKGDIAEGYSVSREKKESFPLTVTSAQKNPTAFYLCASSIRTGDTEAFFGQGTRLTVV.

This chain links TRBV6-1 with TRBJ2-5, with a tentative D call TRBD1 (5 bases). Between the trimmed V and J ends, which lost 1 base and 7 bases, there was a span of 13 bases. This CDR3 region has 14 residues. CDR1 and CDR2 (germline): MNHNS, SASEGT. The CDR3: CASSEGVGLGTQYF. CDR3 DNA sequence: TGTGCCAGCAGTGAAGGTGTGGGGCTCGGGACCCAGTACTTC.

This clone appeared a few times. This rearrangement joins TRBV3-1 (or the pseudogene TRBV3-2) to TRBJ2-2; no reliable D call. CDR1 is LGHDT and CDR2 is YNNKEL in the germline V gene (reference sequence). V was clipped by 3 bases and J by 3 bases, with 14 bases between them. This CDR3 has 16 amino acids. The CDR3 sequence is CASSHQLAIDTGELFF. Here the CDR3 DNA reads TGTGCCAGCAGCCATCAGTTAGCCATAGACACCGGGGAGCTGTTTTTT.

The chain joins TRBV6-5 to TRBJ1-2, with 8 bases aligning to TRBD1. Per the germline V gene, CDR1 is MNHEY and CDR2 is SVGAGI. This CDR3 has 14 amino acids. V was clipped by 9 bases and J by 5 bases; unmatched bases: 11. The CDR3 loop reads CASQPGQATYGYTF. The CDR3, as DNA: TGTGCCAGTCAGCCGGGACAGGCTACTTATGGCTACACCTTC.

The chain has TRBV28 and TRBJ1-2; weak D call: TRBD1 (6 bases). V lost 5 bases and J 4 bases, leaving 17 bases between the germline ends. Per germline, CDR1 MDHEN and CDR2 SYDVKM. The CDR3 totals 15 residues. The DNA of the CDR3 is TGTGCCAGCAGTCCCCAGGACAGCAGACTCTATGGCTACACCTTC. This sequence encodes CASSPQDSRLYGYTF.

This chain connects TRBV3-1 (or the pseudogene TRBV3-2) to TRBJ2-1, with TRBD2 matching 7 bases. Losses at the gene ends were 1 base for V and 4 bases for J; bases not matched to a gene: 4. The CDR3 has 15 amino acids. The germline V gene has CDR1 LGHDT and CDR2 YNNKEL (reference sequence). The CDR3 DNA reads as TGTGCCAGCAGCCAAGGTTCTAGCGGTTACAATGAGCAGTTCTTC. Its translation is CASSQGSSGYNEQFF.

The gene calls are TRBV19 and TRBJ2-2; D might be TRBD1 (5 bases). There are 14 residues in the CDR3. Looked up from germline, CDR1 is LNHDA and CDR2 is SQIVND (reference sequence). V gave up 3 bases and J gave up 5 bases, with 10 bases separating them. The CDR3 sequence is CASSMKGLTGELFF. Here the CDR3 DNA reads TGTGCCAGTAGTATGAAGGGGTTAACCGGGGAGCTGTTTTTT.

This clone showed up just once. The V call is TRBV13, the J call TRBJ2-7; the D gene is possibly TRBD1 (5 bases). Germline V gene lookup returns CDR1 PRHDT and CDR2 FYEKMQ (reference sequence). The CDR3 has 11 amino acids. Trimming removed 5 bases at V and 6 bases at J, with 8 bases between. CDR3 amino acids: CASSQGREQYF. The CDR3 DNA sequence: TGTGCCAGCAGCCAGGGTCGCGAGCAGTACTTC.

V usage is TRBV7-9 and J usage is TRBJ2-7; perhaps TRBD1 as D (5 bases). V was clipped by 1 base and J by 0 bases, with 16 bases between them. Germline V gene lookup returns CDR1 SEHNR and CDR2 FQNEAQ (reference sequence). The CDR3 covers 17 residues. The CDR3 DNA sequence: TGTGCCAGCAGCTTAGACGGTGACAGCTTACTCTCCTACGAGCAGTACTTC. This sequence encodes CASSLDGDSLLSYEQYF.

The chain joins TRBV5-1 to TRBJ2-7, with 7 nucleotides matching TRBD1. CDR1 is SGHRS, CDR2 YFSETQ, per germline. Trimming at V came to 1 base and at J to 5 bases, leaving 9 bases not matched to a gene. The CDR3 has 15 amino acids. The CDR3 is CASSLRGQTRDEQYF. The CDR3 bases are TGCGCCAGCAGCTTGAGGGGACAGACGAGAGACGAGCAGTACTTC.

The J gene is TRBJ2-6, the V gene TRBV19; 7 bases are shared with TRBD2. After removal of 9 bases from V and 1 base from J, the junction contained 9 bases not matched to a gene. The CDR3 is 16 residues long. Germline V gene data show CDR1 as LNHDA and CDR2 as SQIVND (reference sequence). CDR3 sequence: CASHWGGWSGANVLTF. The CDR3 bases are TGTGCCAGCCATTGGGGGGGTTGGTCTGGGGCCAACGTCCTGACTTTC.

This chain joins TRBV24-1 and TRBJ2-3, with TRBD2 matching over 7 bases. V lost 5 bases and J lost 3; bases outside the gene matches: 10. Germline CDR1 KGHDR, CDR2 SFDVKD. CDR3 length: 16 amino acids. The DNA for the CDR3 is TGTGCCACCAGTGGCCTCGAGCGGGGTGAGACAGATACGCAGTATTTT. Its protein product is CATSGLERGETDTQYF.

The table lists this clone with a few counts. This rearrangement joins TRBV18 to TRBJ2-1, with a weak D call TRBD1 (5 bases). This CDR3 comprises 15 residues. V dropped 2 bases and J dropped 4 bases, with 12 bases sitting between them. The germline V gene encodes CDR1 KGHSH and CDR2 LQKENI. The CDR3 loop reads CASSPTGQGYNEQFF. The CDR3 DNA sequence: TGTGCCAGCTCACCAACCGGACAAGGTTACAATGAGCAGTTCTTC.

The chain carries TRBV21-1 and TRBJ2-2; TRBD1, as called in the table, went unchecked against the DNA. TRBV21-1 is a documented pseudogene. This CDR3 region has 18 residues. The CDR3 DNA reads as TGTGCCAGCAGCAAAGTTTCACAGGGGATGGGATTCACCGGGGAGCTGTTTTTT. It is translated as CASSKVSQGMGFTGELFF.

This chain links TRBV11-1 with TRBJ2-1; D is unclear. The ends were cut back, 1 base at V and 4 bases at J, with 5 bases in the middle. The CDR3 has 13 residues. The germline CDR1 and CDR2 sequences are SGHAT and FQDESV (reference sequence). The CDR3, as DNA: TGTGCCAGCAGCTTAGAGCAATACAATGAGCAGTTCTTC. It translates to CASSLEQYNEQFF.

The V gene is TRBV10-3, the J gene TRBJ1-1; D is perhaps TRBD1 (6 bases). V was clipped by 3 bases and J by 6 bases, with 11 bases between them. In germline, CDR1 is ENHRY, CDR2 SYGVKD. The CDR3 spans 13 residues. This CDR3 is CAISEGKGAEAFF. The CDR3 nucleotides are TGTGCCATCAGTGAAGGGAAGGGGGCTGAAGCTTTCTTT.